This T cell receptor (beta chain) stems from a study of T cell repertoires in cytomegalovirus infection. The wider study: Selected CMV epitopes included recently identified HLA-C-restricted ones as well as well-studied HLA-B-restricted ones. The public TCR beta signatures pointed to both CMV infection and matching HLA type. Study-level points and caveats: HLA-C-restricted TCR beta clonotypes specific for CMV led the ex vivo response.

The V gene lost 1 base and the J gene lost 7 bases, with 13 bases spanning the gap. The CDR3 runs 15 residues. Germline values: CDR1 SEHNR, CDR2 FQNEAQ (reference sequence). TCRdb analysed the reads with MiXCR anew, one entry per CDR3 protein. The sample yields a few hundred thousand distinct CDR3 sequences, roughly 43% seen once. This clonotype turned up a few times. Its specificity is unknown. This specimen was cultured PBMCs, taken from culture after CMV antigen stimulation. This sequence was found in a human donor in good health (CMV status not recorded). Some clones in this sample may be carry-over from other donors' samples. The chain couples TRBV7-9 to TRBJ1-4; D perhaps matches TRBD1 (6 bases). Here the CDR3 DNA reads TGTGCCAGCAGCTTAGGGGGGGGCCTGATTGAAAAACTGTTTTTT. It codes for CASSLGGGLIEKLFF.